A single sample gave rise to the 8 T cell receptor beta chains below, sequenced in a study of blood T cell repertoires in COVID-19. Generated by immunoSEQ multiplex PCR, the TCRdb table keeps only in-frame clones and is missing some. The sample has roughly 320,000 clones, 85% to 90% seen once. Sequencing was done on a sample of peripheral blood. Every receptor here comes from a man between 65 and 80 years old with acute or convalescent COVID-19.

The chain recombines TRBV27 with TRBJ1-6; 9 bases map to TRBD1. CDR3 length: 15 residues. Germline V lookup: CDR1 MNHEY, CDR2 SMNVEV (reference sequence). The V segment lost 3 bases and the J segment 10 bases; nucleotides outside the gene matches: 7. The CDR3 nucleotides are TGTGCCAGCAGTTTTGTGGGACAGGGATACTCACCCCTCCACTTT. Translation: CASSFVGQGYSPLHF.

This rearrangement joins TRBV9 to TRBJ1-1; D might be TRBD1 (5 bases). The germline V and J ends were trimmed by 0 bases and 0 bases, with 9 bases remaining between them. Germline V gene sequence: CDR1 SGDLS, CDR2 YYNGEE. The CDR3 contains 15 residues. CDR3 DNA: TGTGCCAGCAGCGTAGAAGGGGCCATGAACACTGAAGCTTTCTTT. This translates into CASSVEGAMNTEAFF.

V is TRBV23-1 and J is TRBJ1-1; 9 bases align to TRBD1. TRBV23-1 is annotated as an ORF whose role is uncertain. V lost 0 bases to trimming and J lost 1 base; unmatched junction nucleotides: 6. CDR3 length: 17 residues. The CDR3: CASSQSYRGLSNTEAFF. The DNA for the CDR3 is TGCGCCAGCAGTCAATCGTACAGGGGGCTGTCGAACACTGAAGCTTTCTTT.

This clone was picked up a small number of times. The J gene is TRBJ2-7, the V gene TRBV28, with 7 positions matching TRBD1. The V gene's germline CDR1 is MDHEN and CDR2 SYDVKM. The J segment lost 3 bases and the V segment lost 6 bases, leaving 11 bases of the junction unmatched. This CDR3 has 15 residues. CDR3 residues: CASRSFSRGFYEQYF. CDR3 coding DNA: TGTGCCAGCAGGTCCTTTAGCAGGGGGTTCTACGAGCAGTACTTC.

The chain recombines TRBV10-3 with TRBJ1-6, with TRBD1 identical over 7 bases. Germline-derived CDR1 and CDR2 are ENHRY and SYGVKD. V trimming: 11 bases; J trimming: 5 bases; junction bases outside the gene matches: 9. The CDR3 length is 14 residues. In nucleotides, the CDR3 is TGTGCCGTCCGGCGGGACAGCAATAATTCACCCCTCCACTTT. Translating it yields CAVRRDSNNSPLHF.

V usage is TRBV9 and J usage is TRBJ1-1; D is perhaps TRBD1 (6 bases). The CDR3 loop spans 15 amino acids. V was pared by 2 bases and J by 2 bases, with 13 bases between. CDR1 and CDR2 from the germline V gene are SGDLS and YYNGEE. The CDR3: CASSVDSGDNTEAFF. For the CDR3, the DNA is TGTGCCAGCAGCGTGGACTCAGGGGATAACACTGAAGCTTTCTTT.

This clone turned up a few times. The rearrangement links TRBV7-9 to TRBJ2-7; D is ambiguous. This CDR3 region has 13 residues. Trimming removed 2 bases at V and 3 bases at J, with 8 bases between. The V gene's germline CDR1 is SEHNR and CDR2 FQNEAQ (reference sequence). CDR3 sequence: CASSLQTSYEQYF. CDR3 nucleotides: TGTGCCAGCAGCTTACAGACAAGCTACGAGCAGTACTTC.

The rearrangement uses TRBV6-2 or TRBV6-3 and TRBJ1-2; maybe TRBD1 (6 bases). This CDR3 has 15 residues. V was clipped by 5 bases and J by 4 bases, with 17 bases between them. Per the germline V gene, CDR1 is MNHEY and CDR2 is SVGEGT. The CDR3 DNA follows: TGTGCCAGCAGTATTCCTCCGGGACAAGGCTATGGCTACACCTTC. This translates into CASSIPPGQGYGYTF.